The clone carrying this TCR beta chain occurred many times. These data belong to a study of early T cells in non-severe SARS-CoV-2 infection. TCRdb redid the calling of the 5' RACE reads with MiXCR, one entry per CDR3 protein. Counted here are about 27,000 distinct CDR3 sequences, 2.5% to 3.5% occurring once; the ten biggest clones make up under 0.75%. Deletions cut 4 bases from V and 1 base from J, with 10 bases between. Per the germline V gene, CDR1 is MNHEY and CDR2 is SVGEGT. CDR3 length equals 14 residues. The chain combines TRBV6-2 or TRBV6-3 with TRBJ1-1, with D maybe TRBD1 (6 bases). This sequence originates from an adult who was a healthcare worker with PCR-confirmed SARS-CoV-2 infection or an uninfected control (not recorded which). The sequenced material came from whole blood. The CDR3 coding sequence is TGTGCCAGCAGTTTATTACAGGGGAACACTGAAGCTTTCTTT. This sequence encodes CASSLLQGNTEAFF.